Given below is one TCR beta chain in context. This sample stems from a study of a mutant IDH1 vaccine in newly diagnosed glioma. The table came from immunoSEQ multiplex PCR; TCRdb's copy has only in-frame clones and leaves some out. Seen here are roughly 21,000 clones, around 85% observed once, and the top ten hold roughly 5%. Looked up from germline, CDR1 is GTSNPN and CDR2 is SVGIG (reference sequence). There are 12 residues in the CDR3. The time point denotes: baseline, week 1 (first vaccination visit). Treatment given: pre-vaccination baseline after standard-of-care therapy. The TCR was taken from a man aged 35 to 55 with glioma. Specimen: PBMCs, collected from a glioma patient treated with radiotherapy, temozolomide or both. The rearrangement links TRBV30 to TRBJ2-3; 10 bases are a match to TRBD2. The CDR3 bases are TGTGTAACTAGCGGGGTGACAGATACGCAGTATTTT. Protein product: CVTSGVTDTQYF.